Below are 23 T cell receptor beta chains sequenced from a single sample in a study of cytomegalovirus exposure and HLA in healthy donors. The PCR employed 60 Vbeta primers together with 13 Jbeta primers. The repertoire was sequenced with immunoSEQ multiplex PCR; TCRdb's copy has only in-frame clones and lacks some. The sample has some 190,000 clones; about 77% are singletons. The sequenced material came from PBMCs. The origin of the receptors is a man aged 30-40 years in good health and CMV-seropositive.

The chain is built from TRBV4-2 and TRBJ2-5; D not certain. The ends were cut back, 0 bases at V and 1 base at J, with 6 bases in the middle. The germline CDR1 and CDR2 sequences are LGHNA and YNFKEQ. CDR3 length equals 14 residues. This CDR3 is CASSQESSQETQYF. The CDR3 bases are TGTGCCAGCAGCCAAGAATCCAGCCAAGAGACCCAGTACTTC.

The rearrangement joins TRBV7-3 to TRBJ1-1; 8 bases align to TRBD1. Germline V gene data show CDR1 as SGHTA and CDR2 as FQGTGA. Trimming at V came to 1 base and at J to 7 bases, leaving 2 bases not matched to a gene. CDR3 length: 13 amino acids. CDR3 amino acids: CASSLNTGGEAFF. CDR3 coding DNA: TGTGCCAGCAGCTTAAATACAGGGGGTGAAGCTTTCTTT.

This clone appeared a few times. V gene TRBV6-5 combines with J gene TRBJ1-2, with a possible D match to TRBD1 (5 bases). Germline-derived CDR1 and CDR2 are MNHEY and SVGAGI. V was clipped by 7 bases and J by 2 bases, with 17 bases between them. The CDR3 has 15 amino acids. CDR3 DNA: TGTGCCAGCACCGACCCCGGGGGGGGGAACTATGGCTACACCTTC. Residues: CASTDPGGGNYGYTF.

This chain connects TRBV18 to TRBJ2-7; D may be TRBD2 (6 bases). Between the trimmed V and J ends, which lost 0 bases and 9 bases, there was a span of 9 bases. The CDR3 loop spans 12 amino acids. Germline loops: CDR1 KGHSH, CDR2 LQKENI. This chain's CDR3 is CASSPPLGGQYF. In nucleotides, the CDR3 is TGTGCCAGCTCACCACCGCTGGGGGGGCAGTACTTC.

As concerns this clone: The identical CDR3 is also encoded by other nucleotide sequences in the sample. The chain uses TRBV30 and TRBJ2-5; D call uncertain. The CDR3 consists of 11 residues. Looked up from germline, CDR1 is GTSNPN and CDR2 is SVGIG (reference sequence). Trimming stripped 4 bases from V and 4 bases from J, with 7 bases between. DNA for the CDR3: TGTGCCTGGACTTCCCGAGAGACCCAGTACTTC. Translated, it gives CAWTSRETQYF.

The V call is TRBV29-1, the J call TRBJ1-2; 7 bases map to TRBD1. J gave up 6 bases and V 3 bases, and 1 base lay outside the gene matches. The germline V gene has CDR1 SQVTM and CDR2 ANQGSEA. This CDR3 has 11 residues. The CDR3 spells CSVETGHGYTF. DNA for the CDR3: TGCAGCGTTGAGACAGGGCATGGCTACACCTTC.

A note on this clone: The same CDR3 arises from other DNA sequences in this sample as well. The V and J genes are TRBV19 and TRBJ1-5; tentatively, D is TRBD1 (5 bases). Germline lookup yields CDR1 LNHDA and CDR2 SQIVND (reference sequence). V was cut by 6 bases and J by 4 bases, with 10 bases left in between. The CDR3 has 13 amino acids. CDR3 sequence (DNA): TGTGCCAGTAGCGGGGGGATAAATCAGCCCCAGCATTTT. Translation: CASSGGINQPQHF.

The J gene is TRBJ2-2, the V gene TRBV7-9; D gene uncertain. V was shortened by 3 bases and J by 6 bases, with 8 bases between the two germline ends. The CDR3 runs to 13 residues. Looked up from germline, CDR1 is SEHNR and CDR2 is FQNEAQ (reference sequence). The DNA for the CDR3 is TGTGCCAGCAGCTTTAACGCAGCCGGGGAGCTGTTTTTT. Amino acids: CASSFNAAGELFF.

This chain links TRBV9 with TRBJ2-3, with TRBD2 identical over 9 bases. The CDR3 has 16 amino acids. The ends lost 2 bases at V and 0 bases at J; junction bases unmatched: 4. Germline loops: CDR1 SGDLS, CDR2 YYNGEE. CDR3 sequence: CASSVSGRSSTDTQYF. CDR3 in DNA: TGTGCCAGCAGCGTCAGCGGGAGGTCTAGCACAGATACGCAGTATTTT.

Here the CDR3 DNA reads TGTGCCAGCAGTGGTGGACAGAACCCCTACGAGCAGTACTTC. Its translation: CASSGGQNPYEQYF. The V call is TRBV6-1, the J call TRBJ2-7; a weak D match, TRBD1 (6 bases). The germline gives CDR1 MNHNS, CDR2 SASEGT. Trimming shortened V by 4 bases and J by 2 bases, and 12 bases separated the two germline ends. The CDR3 loop spans 14 amino acids.

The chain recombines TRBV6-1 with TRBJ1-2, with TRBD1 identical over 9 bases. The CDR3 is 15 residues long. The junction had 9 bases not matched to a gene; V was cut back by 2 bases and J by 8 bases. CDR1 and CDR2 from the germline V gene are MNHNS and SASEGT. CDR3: CASSEPQQGAQGYTF. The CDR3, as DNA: TGTGCCAGCAGTGAACCCCAACAGGGGGCGCAGGGCTACACCTTC.

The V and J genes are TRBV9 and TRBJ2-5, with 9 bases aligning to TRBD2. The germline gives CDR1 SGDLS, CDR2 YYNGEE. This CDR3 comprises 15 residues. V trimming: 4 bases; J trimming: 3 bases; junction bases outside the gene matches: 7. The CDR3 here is CASSPGTSIEETQYF. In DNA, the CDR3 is TGTGCCAGCAGCCCGGGGACTAGCATCGAAGAGACCCAGTACTTC.

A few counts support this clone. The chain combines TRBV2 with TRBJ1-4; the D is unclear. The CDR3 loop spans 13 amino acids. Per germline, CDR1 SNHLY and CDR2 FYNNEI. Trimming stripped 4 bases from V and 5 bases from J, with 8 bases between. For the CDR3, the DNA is TGTGCCAGCAGTGCACAGATAAATGAAAAACTGTTTTTT. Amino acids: CASSAQINEKLFF.

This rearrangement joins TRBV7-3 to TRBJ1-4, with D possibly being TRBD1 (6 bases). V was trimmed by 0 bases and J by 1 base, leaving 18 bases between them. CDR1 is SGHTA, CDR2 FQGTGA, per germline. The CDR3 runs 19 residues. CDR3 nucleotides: TGTGCCAGCAGCTTAACGCCCAGGGGAATCATCAGAACTAATGAAAAACTGTTTTTT. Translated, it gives CASSLTPRGIIRTNEKLFF.

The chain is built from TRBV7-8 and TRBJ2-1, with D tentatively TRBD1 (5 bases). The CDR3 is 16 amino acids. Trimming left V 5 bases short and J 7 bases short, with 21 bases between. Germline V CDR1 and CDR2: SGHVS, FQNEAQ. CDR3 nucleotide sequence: TGTGCCAGCAGCCTCTTAGGTTGGATTAGGGGAAATGAGCAGTTCTTC. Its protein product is CASSLLGWIRGNEQFF.

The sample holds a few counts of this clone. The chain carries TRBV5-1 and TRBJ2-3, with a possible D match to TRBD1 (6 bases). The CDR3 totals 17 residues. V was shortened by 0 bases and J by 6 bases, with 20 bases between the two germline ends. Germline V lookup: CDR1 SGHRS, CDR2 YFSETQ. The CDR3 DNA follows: TGCGCCAGCAGCTTGGTGGACCGGGACAACCAACGGGATACGCAGTATTTT. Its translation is CASSLVDRDNQRDTQYF.

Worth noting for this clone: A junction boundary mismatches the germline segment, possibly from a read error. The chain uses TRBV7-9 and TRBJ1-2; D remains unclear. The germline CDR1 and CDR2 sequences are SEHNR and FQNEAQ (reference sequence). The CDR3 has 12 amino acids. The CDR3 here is CSSSLGGGGYTF. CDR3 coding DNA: TGTTCCAGCAGCCTAGGAGGTGGGGGCTACACCTTC.

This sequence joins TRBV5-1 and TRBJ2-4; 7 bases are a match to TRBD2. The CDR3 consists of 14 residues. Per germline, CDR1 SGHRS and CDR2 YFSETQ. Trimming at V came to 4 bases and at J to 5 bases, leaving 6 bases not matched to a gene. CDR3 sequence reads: CASSPGRTQNIQYF. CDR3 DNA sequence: TGCGCCAGCAGCCCCGGGAGGACCCAAAACATTCAGTACTTC. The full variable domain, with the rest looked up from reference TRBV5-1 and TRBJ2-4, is KAGVTQTPRYLIKTRGQQVTLSCSPISGHRSVSWYQQTPGQGLQFLFEYFSETQRNKGNFPGRFSGRQFSNSRSEMNVSTLELGDSALYLCASSPGRTQNIQYFGAGTRLSVL.

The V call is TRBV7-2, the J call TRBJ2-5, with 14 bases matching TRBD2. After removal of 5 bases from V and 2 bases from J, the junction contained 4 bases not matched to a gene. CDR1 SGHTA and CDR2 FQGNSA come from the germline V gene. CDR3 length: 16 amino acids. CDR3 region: CASSVRTSGRQETQYF. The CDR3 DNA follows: TGTGCCAGCAGCGTCCGGACTAGCGGGAGGCAAGAGACCCAGTACTTC.

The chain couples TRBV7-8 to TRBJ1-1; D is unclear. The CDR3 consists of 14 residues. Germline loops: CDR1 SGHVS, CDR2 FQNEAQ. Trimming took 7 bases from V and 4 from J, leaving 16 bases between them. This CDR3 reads CASIHRREGTEAFF. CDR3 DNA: TGTGCCAGCATCCACCGACGGGAGGGCACTGAAGCTTTCTTT.

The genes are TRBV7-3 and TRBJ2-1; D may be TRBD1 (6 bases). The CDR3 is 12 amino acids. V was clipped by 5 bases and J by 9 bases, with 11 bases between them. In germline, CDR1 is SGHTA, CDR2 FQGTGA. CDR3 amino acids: CASSEQGVEQFF. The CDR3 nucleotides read TGTGCCAGCAGCGAACAGGGCGTTGAGCAGTTCTTC.

This CDR3 is CASSLLTSPGYEQYF. CDR3 bases: TGTGCCAGCAGCTTACTGACTTCCCCGGGATACGAGCAGTACTTC. The chain uses TRBV7-3 and TRBJ2-7, with a weak D call TRBD2 (5 bases). This CDR3 is 15 amino acids long. Germline V gene lookup returns CDR1 SGHTA and CDR2 FQGTGA. V dropped 2 bases and J dropped 4 bases, with 15 bases sitting between them.

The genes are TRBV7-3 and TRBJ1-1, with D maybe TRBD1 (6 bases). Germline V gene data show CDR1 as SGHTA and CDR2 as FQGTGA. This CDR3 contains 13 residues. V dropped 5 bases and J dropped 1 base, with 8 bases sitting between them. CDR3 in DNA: TGTGCCAGCAGCGTACAGGGGAACACTGAAGCTTTCTTT. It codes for CASSVQGNTEAFF.